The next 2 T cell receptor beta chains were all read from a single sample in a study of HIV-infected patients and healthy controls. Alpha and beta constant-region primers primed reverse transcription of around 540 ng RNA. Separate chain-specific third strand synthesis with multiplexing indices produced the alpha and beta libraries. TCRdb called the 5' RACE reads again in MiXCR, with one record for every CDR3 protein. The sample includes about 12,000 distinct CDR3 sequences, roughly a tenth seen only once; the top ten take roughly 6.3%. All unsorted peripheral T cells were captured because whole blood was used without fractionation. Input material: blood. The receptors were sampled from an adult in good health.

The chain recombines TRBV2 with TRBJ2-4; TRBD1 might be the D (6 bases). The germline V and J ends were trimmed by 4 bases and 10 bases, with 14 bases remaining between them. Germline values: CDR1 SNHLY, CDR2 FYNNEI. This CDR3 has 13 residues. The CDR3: CASSGQGLTIQYF. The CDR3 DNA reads TGTGCCAGCAGTGGGCAGGGGTTGACTATTCAGTACTTC. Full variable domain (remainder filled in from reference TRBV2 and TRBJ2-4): EPEVTQTPSHQVTQMGQEVILRCVPISNHLYFYWYRQILGQKVEFLVSFYNNEISEKSEIFDDQFSVERPDGSNFTLKIRSTKLEDSAMYFCASSGQGLTIQYFGAGTRLSVL.

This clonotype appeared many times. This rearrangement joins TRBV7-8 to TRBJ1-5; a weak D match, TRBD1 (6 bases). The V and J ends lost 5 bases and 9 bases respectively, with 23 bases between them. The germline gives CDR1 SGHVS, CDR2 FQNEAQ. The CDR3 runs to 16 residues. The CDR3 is CASSPIQGPSFRPQHF. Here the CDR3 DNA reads TGTGCCAGCAGCCCTATCCAGGGGCCGTCTTTTAGGCCCCAGCATTTT.